This T cell receptor beta chain was observed in a study of metastatic and nonmetastatic thyroid tumors. No treatment had been given to any patient before thyroid surgery. CDR1 is LNHDA, CDR2 SQIVND, per germline (reference sequence). This CDR3 comprises 15 residues. The V gene end was trimmed by 7 bases and the J gene end by 5 bases; junction bases not matched to a gene: 9. This clone appeared many times. TCRdb re-called the PCR reads through MiXCR. The table lists about 43,000 clones, approximately 10% of them singletons. Material: blood. The chain couples TRBV19 to TRBJ1-4, with 8 bases matching TRBD1. The sequence was obtained from a female donor with papillary thyroid cancer or a benign thyroid nodule (not recorded which). Some clones in this sample may be carry-over from other donors' samples. CDR3 in DNA: TGTGCCAGTACTAAAGGGGGACAGGCGAATGAAAAACTGTTTTTT. As protein: CASTKGGQANEKLFF.